A selection of T cell receptor beta chains follows, all from one sample in a study of cytotoxic CD8 clonotypes in ibrutinib-treated CLL. Assay: immunoSEQ multiplex PCR; the TCRdb copy retains only in-frame clones and omits some. The sample contains 100,000 to 150,000 clones, 70% to 90% of which appear only once. The source material was PBMCs, sampled after 24 months of ibrutinib treatment. These receptors were taken from a human donor with chronic lymphocytic leukemia. Each CDR3 is given with its conserved first and last residue. Each record gives: V gene, clone size, J gene, D gene, CDR3 protein, CDR3 DNA. A D gene is named only where the DNA matches it firmly. Clone size is not always given. Where it is, it says once, few, many or a class for expanded clones.

V gene: TRBV9
clone size: -
J gene: TRBJ2-1
D gene: TRBD2
CDR3 protein: CASSVEGGGTSGTHEQFF
CDR3 DNA: TGTGCCAGCAGCGTAGAGGGCGGAGGGACTAGCGGGACCCATGAGCAGTTCTTC

V gene: TRBV28
clone size: -
J gene: TRBJ1-5
D gene: -
CDR3 protein: CASSGGNQPQHF
CDR3 DNA: TGTGCCAGCAGTGGAGGGAATCAGCCCCAGCATTTT

V gene: TRBV5-6
clone size: few
J gene: TRBJ1-2
D gene: TRBD1
CDR3 protein: CASSLDRQGRALDGYTF
CDR3 DNA: TGTGCCAGCAGCTTGGATCGACAGGGCCGCGCCTTAGATGGCTACACCTTC

V gene: TRBV5-8
clone size: -
J gene: TRBJ2-1
D gene: TRBD1
CDR3 protein: CASSLVGGRGEQFF
CDR3 DNA: TGTGCCAGCAGCTTGGTAGGGGGCCGGGGAGAGCAGTTCTTC

V gene: TRBV10-3
clone size: -
J gene: TRBJ2-5
D gene: TRBD1
CDR3 protein: CAIAGTEQETQYF
CDR3 DNA: TGTGCCATTGCCGGGACAGAGCAAGAGACCCAGTACTTC

V gene: TRBV4-2
clone size: -
J gene: TRBJ1-2
D gene: -
CDR3 protein: CASSPESGDSGPDGYTF
CDR3 DNA: TGTGCCAGCAGCCCCGAGTCAGGTGATTCTGGCCCCGATGGCTACACCTTC

V gene: TRBV18
clone size: -
J gene: TRBJ2-3
D gene: TRBD2
CDR3 protein: CASSPYRGGTDTQYF
CDR3 DNA: TGTGCCAGCTCACCATACCGGGGGGGCACAGATACGCAGTATTTT

V gene: TRBV10-3
clone size: -
J gene: TRBJ1-5
D gene: TRBD1
CDR3 protein: CAISDSDRGGNQPQHF
CDR3 DNA: TGTGCCATCAGTGACTCCGACAGGGGCGGCAATCAGCCCCAGCATTTT

V gene: TRBV19
clone size: -
J gene: TRBJ2-7
D gene: -
CDR3 protein: CASSTGVYSSYEQYF
CDR3 DNA: TGTGCCAGTAGTACCGGGGTTTACAGCTCCTACGAGCAGTACTTC

V gene: TRBV5-5
clone size: -
J gene: TRBJ2-3
D gene: TRBD2
CDR3 protein: CASSYGLAGSDTQYF
CDR3 DNA: TGTGCCAGCAGCTACGGACTAGCGGGATCGGATACGCAGTATTTT

V gene: TRBV7-9
clone size: -
J gene: TRBJ2-1
D gene: -
CDR3 protein: CASNQGYYNEQFF
CDR3 DNA: TGTGCCAGCAACCAGGGGTACTACAATGAGCAGTTCTTC

V gene: TRBV19
clone size: -
J gene: TRBJ1-1
D gene: TRBD1
CDR3 protein: CASSIVAGGRTNTEAFF
CDR3 DNA: TGTGCCAGTAGTATAGTTGCAGGGGGGCGGACGAACACTGAAGCTTTCTTT

V gene: TRBV4-3
clone size: -
J gene: TRBJ2-7
D gene: -
CDR3 protein: CASSRIVAANYEQYF
CDR3 DNA: TGCGCCAGCAGCCGAATCGTGGCGGCGAACTACGAGCAGTACTTC

V gene: TRBV7-3
clone size: -
J gene: TRBJ2-3
D gene: TRBD2
CDR3 protein: CASSPLAGGTTDTQYF
CDR3 DNA: TGTGCCAGCAGCCCCTTAGCGGGAGGAACCACAGATACGCAGTATTTT

V gene: TRBV19
clone size: -
J gene: TRBJ1-5
D gene: -
CDR3 protein: CASSPSGTRNNQPQHF
CDR3 DNA: TGTGCCAGTAGTCCTTCCGGGACAAGGAACAATCAGCCCCAGCATTTT

V gene: TRBV6-5
clone size: -
J gene: TRBJ2-5
D gene: TRBD1
CDR3 protein: CASSYRPTGLTLEQYF
CDR3 DNA: TGTGCCAGCAGTTATAGACCGACAGGGTTAACGTTGGAGCAGTACTTC

V gene: TRBV7-2
clone size: -
J gene: TRBJ1-2
D gene: -
CDR3 protein: CASSPAGRYNYGYTF
CDR3 DNA: TGTGCCAGCAGCCCAGCCGGGAGATACAACTATGGCTACACCTTC

V gene: TRBV7-9
clone size: -
J gene: TRBJ2-7
D gene: TRBD2
CDR3 protein: CASSPGTSASYEQYF
CDR3 DNA: TGTGCCAGCAGTCCCGGGACTAGCGCCTCCTACGAGCAGTACTTC

V gene: TRBV7-2
clone size: -
J gene: TRBJ2-5
D gene: TRBD2
CDR3 protein: CASSLGPSGEATQETQYF
CDR3 DNA: TGTGCCAGCAGCTTAGGGCCTAGCGGAGAAGCAACCCAAGAGACCCAGTACTTC

V gene: TRBV27
clone size: -
J gene: TRBJ2-3
D gene: -
CDR3 protein: CASSGRLGVSTDTQYF
CDR3 DNA: TGTGCCAGCAGTGGGCGACTGGGAGTTAGTACAGATACGCAGTATTTT

V gene: TRBV7-6
clone size: -
J gene: TRBJ2-2
D gene: -
CDR3 protein: CASSSSPRGNTGELFF
CDR3 DNA: TGTGCCAGCAGCTCCTCACCAAGGGGAAACACCGGGGAGCTGTTTTTT

V gene: TRBV21-1
clone size: -
J gene: TRBJ1-6
D gene: -
CDR3 protein: CASTKRGAGSASPLHF
CDR3 DNA: TGTGCCAGCACCAAAAGGGGGGCAGGGTCGGCCTCACCCCTCCACTTT

V gene: TRBV9
clone size: -
J gene: TRBJ2-5
D gene: -
CDR3 protein: CASSPSGTEETQYF
CDR3 DNA: TGTGCCAGCAGCCCTTCGGGGACCGAAGAGACCCAGTACTTC

V gene: TRBV6-6
clone size: -
J gene: TRBJ2-2
D gene: -
CDR3 protein: CASRSRTGASTGELFF
CDR3 DNA: TGTGCCAGCAGATCCAGGACGGGCGCTTCCACCGGGGAGCTGTTTTTT

V gene: TRBV2
clone size: -
J gene: TRBJ2-1
D gene: -
CDR3 protein: CASSESGLSYNEQFF
CDR3 DNA: TGTGCCAGCAGTGAATCTGGCCTCTCCTACAATGAGCAGTTCTTC

V gene: TRBV5-1
clone size: -
J gene: TRBJ2-1
D gene: TRBD2
CDR3 protein: CASSLASGGHNEQFF
CDR3 DNA: TGCGCCAGCAGCTTGGCCAGCGGGGGGCACAATGAGCAGTTCTTC

V gene: TRBV4-1
clone size: -
J gene: TRBJ2-3
D gene: TRBD2
CDR3 protein: CASSQVERGVNTQYF
CDR3 DNA: TGCGCCAGCAGCCAAGTGGAGCGGGGGGTGAATACGCAGTATTTT

V gene: TRBV19
clone size: -
J gene: TRBJ2-7
D gene: -
CDR3 protein: CASSTGALGEQYF
CDR3 DNA: TGTGCCAGTAGTACGGGGGCTTTGGGGGAGCAGTACTTC

V gene: TRBV7-2
clone size: -
J gene: TRBJ2-1
D gene: -
CDR3 protein: CASSERREQFF
CDR3 DNA: TGTGCCAGCAGTGAACGCAGGGAGCAGTTCTTC

V gene: TRBV28
clone size: -
J gene: TRBJ2-4
D gene: -
CDR3 protein: CASNGGLAKNIQYF
CDR3 DNA: TGTGCCAGCAATGGGGGTCTAGCCAAAAACATTCAGTACTTC

V gene: TRBV15
clone size: -
J gene: TRBJ2-4
D gene: TRBD2
CDR3 protein: CATSNPERGVIIGHIQYF
CDR3 DNA: TGTGCCACCAGCAACCCTGAACGGGGGGTAATAATCGGCCACATTCAGTACTTC

V gene: TRBV30
clone size: -
J gene: TRBJ2-7
D gene: -
CDR3 protein: CAWSGFVDGAGHYEQYF
CDR3 DNA: TGTGCCTGGAGTGGGTTTGTGGACGGCGCTGGCCACTACGAGCAGTACTTC

V gene: TRBV19
clone size: -
J gene: TRBJ2-3
D gene: -
CDR3 protein: CASSLGGRTDTQYF
CDR3 DNA: TGTGCCAGTAGTCTGGGAGGAAGAACAGATACGCAGTATTTT

V gene: TRBV5-6
clone size: few
J gene: TRBJ1-1
D gene: -
CDR3 protein: CASSLGQGWSEAFF
CDR3 DNA: TGTGCCAGCAGCTTGGGGCAGGGATGGTCTGAAGCTTTCTTT

V gene: TRBV27
clone size: -
J gene: TRBJ2-7
D gene: TRBD2
CDR3 protein: CASSSPLTSGSSYEQYF
CDR3 DNA: TGTGCCAGCAGCTCCCCCCTGACTAGCGGGAGCTCCTACGAGCAGTACTTC

V gene: TRBV28
clone size: -
J gene: TRBJ2-7
D gene: TRBD1
CDR3 protein: CASSSRTGLDWGAYF
CDR3 DNA: TGTGCCAGCAGTTCTCGGACAGGGTTGGATTGGGGGGCATACTTC

V gene: TRBV28
clone size: -
J gene: TRBJ2-7
D gene: TRBD2
CDR3 protein: CASRNILAGQSYEQYF
CDR3 DNA: TGTGCCAGCCGGAACATACTAGCGGGACAATCCTACGAGCAGTACTTC

V gene: TRBV5-4
clone size: -
J gene: TRBJ1-2
D gene: -
CDR3 protein: CASSHPGLDQITGIYTF
CDR3 DNA: TGTGCCAGCAGCCACCCAGGACTCGATCAAATCACCGGAATCTACACCTTC

V gene: TRBV7-2
clone size: -
J gene: TRBJ2-3
D gene: -
CDR3 protein: CASSSPRDTQYF
CDR3 DNA: TGTGCCAGCAGCTCCCCGAGGGATACGCAGTATTTT

V gene: TRBV7-9
clone size: -
J gene: TRBJ2-5
D gene: -
CDR3 protein: CASSWASETQYF
CDR3 DNA: TGTGCCAGCAGCTGGGCATCTGAGACCCAGTACTTC

V gene: TRBV5-6
clone size: once
J gene: TRBJ1-2
D gene: -
CDR3 protein: CASSYDRVYGYTF
CDR3 DNA: TGTGCCAGCAGTTATGACAGAGTCTATGGCTACACCTTC

V gene: TRBV29-1
clone size: -
J gene: TRBJ2-3
D gene: -
CDR3 protein: CSVGGRGQNTDTQYF
CDR3 DNA: TGCAGCGTTGGGGGCCGGGGTCAGAACACAGATACGCAGTATTTT

V gene: TRBV9
clone size: -
J gene: TRBJ2-5
D gene: TRBD2
CDR3 protein: CASSAGTSGGLQETQYF
CDR3 DNA: TGTGCCAGCAGCGCTGGGACTAGCGGGGGCCTCCAAGAGACCCAGTACTTC

V gene: TRBV15
clone size: -
J gene: TRBJ2-1
D gene: -
CDR3 protein: CATMDGNLNEQFF
CDR3 DNA: TGTGCCACCATGGACGGCAACCTGAATGAGCAGTTCTTC

V gene: TRBV7-3
clone size: -
J gene: TRBJ1-1
D gene: TRBD1
CDR3 protein: CASSATGANTEAFF
CDR3 DNA: TGTGCCAGCAGCGCCACAGGGGCGAACACTGAAGCTTTCTTT

V gene: TRBV4-2
clone size: -
J gene: TRBJ1-1
D gene: -
CDR3 protein: CASSQDRDTEAFF
CDR3 DNA: TGTGCCAGCAGCCAAGATAGGGATACTGAAGCTTTCTTT

V gene: TRBV14
clone size: -
J gene: TRBJ1-2
D gene: TRBD1
CDR3 protein: CASSPSQGATAFYGYTF
CDR3 DNA: TGTGCCAGCAGCCCCTCCCAGGGGGCAACAGCCTTCTATGGCTACACCTTC

V gene: TRBV9
clone size: few
J gene: TRBJ2-3
D gene: -
CDR3 protein: CASSVGEGASGTQYF
CDR3 DNA: TGTGCCAGCAGCGTAGGGGAAGGTGCCTCGGGTACGCAGTATTTT

V gene: TRBV9
clone size: -
J gene: TRBJ1-4
D gene: TRBD1
CDR3 protein: CASSVGGQGNEKLFF
CDR3 DNA: TGTGCCAGCAGCGTAGGGGGACAGGGGAATGAAAAACTGTTTTTT

V gene: TRBV30
clone size: -
J gene: TRBJ2-7
D gene: -
CDR3 protein: CAWSVGRYEQYF
CDR3 DNA: TGTGCCTGGAGTGTTGGCCGGTACGAGCAGTACTTC

V gene: TRBV19
clone size: -
J gene: TRBJ2-1
D gene: -
CDR3 protein: CASSWDYNEQFF
CDR3 DNA: TGTGCCAGTAGTTGGGACTACAATGAGCAGTTCTTC

V gene: TRBV23-1
clone size: -
J gene: TRBJ2-3
D gene: TRBD1
CDR3 protein: CASRGQCTDTQYF
CDR3 DNA: TGCGCCAGCAGGGGACAGTGCACAGATACGCAGTATTTT

V gene: TRBV5-1
clone size: -
J gene: TRBJ2-6
D gene: -
CDR3 protein: CATPGARSGANVLTF
CDR3 DNA: TGCGCCACCCCGGGGGCTCGCTCTGGGGCCAACGTCCTGACTTTC